This is a list of T cell receptor beta chains from one sample in a study of cytomegalovirus exposure and HLA in healthy donors. The repertoire was sequenced with immunoSEQ multiplex PCR; TCRdb's copy has only in-frame clones and lacks some. The sample lists about 100,000 clones, 70% to 80% occurring once. The specimen was PBMCs. These receptors all come from a female donor in good health and CMV-seropositive. CDR3s include the opening cysteine and the closing phenylalanine or tryptophan. Fields, in order: D gene, J gene, V gene, clone size, CDR3 protein, CDR3 DNA. D genes are given only for firm matches. Some rows have no size entry. The others give once, few or many, or a class for an expanded clone.

>NA|TRBJ2-7|TRBV30|once
CAWSRKQAPYEQYF
TGTGCCTGGAGTAGGAAACAGGCTCCCTACGAGCAGTACTTC
>NA|TRBJ2-5|TRBV5-5|NA
CASEPGVGVRRGKTQYF
TGTGCCAGCGAACCCGGAGTCGGTGTCCGAAGAGGGAAGACCCAGTACTTC
>NA|TRBJ2-5|TRBV7-2|NA
CASSSGWDQETQYF
TGTGCCAGCAGCTCGGGGTGGGACCAAGAGACCCAGTACTTC
>NA|TRBJ2-5|TRBV18|NA
CASSRTLQETQYF
TGTGCCAGCTCGCGGACATTGCAAGAGACCCAGTACTTC
>TRBD1|TRBJ1-1|TRBV7-2|NA
CASSSWTGDTEAFF
TGTGCCAGCAGCTCCTGGACAGGGGACACTGAAGCTTTCTTT
>NA|TRBJ2-7|TRBV28|NA
CASTTATSYEQYF
TGTGCCAGCACCACGGCGACTTCCTACGAGCAGTACTTC
>TRBD1|TRBJ1-4|TRBV7-9|NA
CASSPTGANEKLFF
TGTGCCAGCAGCCCGACAGGGGCTAATGAAAAACTGTTTTTT
>TRBD2|TRBJ2-1|TRBV7-8|NA
CASSLALGGSSYNEQFF
TGTGCCAGCAGCTTAGCACTAGGCGGGAGCTCCTACAATGAGCAGTTCTTC
>TRBD1|TRBJ1-2|TRBV5-1|NA
CASSLGDRNYGYTF
TGCGCCAGCAGCTTGGGGGACAGGAACTATGGCTACACCTTC
>TRBD1|TRBJ2-1|TRBV20-1|NA
CSADDRDEQFF
TGCAGTGCTGATGACAGGGATGAGCAGTTCTTC
>TRBD1|TRBJ1-2|TRBV27|NA
CASSLGWTGGTYGYTF
TGTGCCAGCAGTTTGGGGTGGACAGGGGGGACCTATGGCTACACCTTC
>TRBD1|TRBJ2-2|TRBV11-2|NA
CASSLGQMNTGELFF
TGTGCCAGCAGCTTGGGACAGATGAACACCGGGGAGCTGTTTTTT
>NA|TRBJ2-5|TRBV7-3|NA
CASSLMSGQGETQYF
TGTGCCAGCAGCTTAATGTCAGGGCAGGGGGAGACCCAGTACTTC
>NA|TRBJ1-1|TRBV9|few
CASSGQGGETEAFF
TGTGCCAGCAGCGGCCAGGGAGGAGAGACTGAAGCTTTCTTT
>NA|TRBJ2-7|TRBV2|NA
CANRRDSYEQYF
TGTGCCAACAGGCGGGATTCCTACGAGCAGTACTTC
>NA|TRBJ2-2|TRBV2|NA
CASSERAGRGGTGELFF
TGTGCCAGCAGTGAACGGGCGGGCAGGGGCGGCACCGGGGAGCTGTTTTTT
>TRBD2|TRBJ2-7|TRBV27|NA
CASSALGHDRTSVSYEQYF
TGTGCCAGCAGCGCCCTGGGCCATGATAGGACTAGCGTCTCCTACGAGCAGTACTTC
>NA|TRBJ2-1|TRBV5-1|NA
CASSPPGQPYNEQFF
TGCGCCAGCAGCCCTCCGGGACAACCCTACAATGAGCAGTTCTTC